The 14 T cell receptor beta chains given below trace back to one sample, sequenced in a study of cytomegalovirus exposure and HLA in healthy donors. Researchers ran the PCR with 60 Vbeta and 13 Jbeta primers. The data were produced by immunoSEQ multiplex PCR, yet TCRdb's version contains in-frame clones alone and is incomplete. The repertoire holds roughly 130,000 clones, with roughly 76% as singletons. Sequenced material: PBMCs. The receptors were sampled from a young man in good health and CMV-seronegative.

This chain links TRBV2 with TRBJ2-2, with 9 nucleotides matching TRBD2. V shed 6 bases and J 2 bases; nucleotides not matched to a gene: 4. The CDR3 is 15 amino acids. The germline gives CDR1 SNHLY, CDR2 FYNNEI. In DNA, the CDR3 is TGTGCCAGCAGAGTTAGCGGGAGTAACACCGGGGAGCTGTTTTTT. It yields the protein CASRVSGSNTGELFF.

The rearrangement uses TRBV19 and TRBJ1-6, with a weak D call TRBD1 (6 bases). The CDR3 length is 16 residues. Germline CDR1 reads LNHDA; CDR2 reads SQIVND (reference sequence). Trimming removed 3 bases from V and 7 bases from J, with 16 bases in between. DNA for the CDR3: TGTGCCAGTAGTATGTTCGGTAGGCAGGGGAATTCACCCCTCCACTTT. Amino acids: CASSMFGRQGNSPLHF.

This clone has only one observation. The chain uses TRBV6-5 and TRBJ2-3; tentative D call: TRBD2 (5 bases). This CDR3 spans 14 amino acids. V was cut by 9 bases and J by 4 bases, with 17 bases left in between. Germline V CDR1 and CDR2: MNHEY, SVGAGI. The chain's CDR3 is CASIIAVGADTQYF. As DNA, the CDR3 is TGTGCCAGTATTATAGCCGTCGGGGCAGATACGCAGTATTTT.

The chain couples TRBV5-4 to TRBJ1-4; D might be TRBD1 (6 bases). Between the trimmed V and J ends, which lost 3 bases and 7 bases, there was a span of 10 bases. The length of the CDR3 is 13 residues. Germline values: CDR1 SGHNT, CDR2 YYREEE (reference sequence). The CDR3 reads CASSSRGSEKLFF. The CDR3 DNA sequence: TGTGCCAGCAGCTCCAGGGGCAGTGAAAAACTGTTTTTT.

This clone was detected only a few times. The chain uses TRBV7-2 and TRBJ2-7; D is perhaps TRBD2 (6 bases). Germline CDR1 SGHTA, CDR2 FQGNSA. Trimming pared 1 base from V and 1 base from J, leaving 11 bases between. This CDR3 has 15 residues. CDR3: CASSLGGLISYEQYF. Here the CDR3 DNA reads TGTGCCAGCAGCTTAGGGGGACTGATATCCTACGAGCAGTACTTC.

V gene TRBV7-2 combines with J gene TRBJ2-7; D call uncertain. This CDR3 contains 14 residues. V was cut by 1 base and J by 0 bases, with 7 bases left in between. Germline V gives CDR1 SGHTA, CDR2 FQGNSA. CDR3 nucleotide sequence: TGTGCCAGCAGCTTAGGGTTTAGCTCCTACGAGCAGTACTTC. Protein: CASSLGFSSYEQYF.

This clone was detected only a few times. This chain joins TRBV15 and TRBJ1-2; possibly TRBD1 for D (6 bases). The CDR3 consists of 17 residues. From germline, CDR1 is LNHNV and CDR2 YYDKDF (reference sequence). Trimming stripped 0 bases from V and 0 bases from J, with 14 bases between. CDR3 sequence (DNA): TGTGCCACCAGCAGAGATGCGACAGGCGCCTCTAACTATGGCTACACCTTC. This translates into CATSRDATGASNYGYTF.

The J gene is TRBJ2-5, the V gene TRBV6-1; a possible D gene is TRBD1 (7 bases). The CDR3 contains 15 residues. Trimming cost V 5 bases and J 5 bases, with 18 bases left between them. The germline CDR1 and CDR2 sequences are MNHNS and SASEGT. Here the CDR3 DNA reads TGTGCCAGCAGTCCCCAGGGGGGTCGCCCGGAGACCCAGTACTTC. Translation gives CASSPQGGRPETQYF.

V usage is TRBV6-5 and J usage is TRBJ1-2; no clear D. CDR3 length: 15 residues. The V end lost 9 bases, the J end lost 3 bases, and 20 bases lay between the germline ends. Per the germline V gene, CDR1 is MNHEY and CDR2 is SVGAGI. This CDR3 is CASRRGGPIDYGYTF. DNA of the CDR3: TGTGCCAGTCGACGTGGAGGCCCCATAGACTATGGCTACACCTTC.

The chain is built from TRBV27 and TRBJ2-5; possible D gene TRBD1, 5 bases. The V and J ends lost 3 bases and 4 bases respectively, with 21 bases between them. Per germline, CDR1 MNHEY and CDR2 SMNVEV (reference sequence). This CDR3 comprises 17 residues. The CDR3 bases are TGTGCCAGCAGTTTGGTCGGAACGACAGAAATTAGAGAGACCCAGTACTTC. Protein product: CASSLVGTTEIRETQYF.

CDR3 DNA: TGTGCCAGCAGTGATCAGAGGGCGCTGAACACTGAAGCTTTCTTT. The encoded protein is CASSDQRALNTEAFF. V is TRBV6-4 and J is TRBJ1-1; D not certain. V was cut by 3 bases and J by 0 bases, with 11 bases left in between. Germline values: CDR1 MRHNA, CDR2 SNTAGT. The CDR3 is made up of 15 amino acids.

With regard to this clone: Its ends do not fully match the called genes, so a read error is possible. The V call is TRBV2, the J call TRBJ1-4; tentatively, D is TRBD1 (5 bases). The CDR3 is 15 residues long. CDR1 and CDR2 (germline): SNHLY, FYNNEI. The CDR3 nucleotides are TGTGCCAGCACTGAAACAGGCTGGTTTCAAGAAAAACTGTTTTTT. Its translation is CASTETGWFQEKLFF.

The rearrangement joins TRBV4-1 to TRBJ2-2; tentative D call: TRBD2 (5 bases). Per germline, CDR1 MGHRA and CDR2 YSYEKL. Deletions cut 1 base from V and 6 bases from J, with 15 bases between. CDR3 size: 16 residues. As DNA, the CDR3 is TGCGCCAGCAGCCAAGGCCCGGTCCCCGGGGCCGGGGAGCTGTTTTTT. It translates to CASSQGPVPGAGELFF.

This clone was detected only a few times. This chain connects TRBV15 to TRBJ2-7; 8 bases map to TRBD1. This CDR3 has 14 amino acids. Losses at the gene ends were 2 bases for V and 2 bases for J; bases not matched to a gene: 2. CDR1 is LNHNV and CDR2 is YYDKDF in the germline V gene (reference sequence). CDR3 nucleotide sequence: TGTGCCACCAGCAGACGGACAGGGCCCTACGAGCAGTACTTC. This codes for CATSRRTGPYEQYF.